This is a list of T cell receptor beta chains from one sample in a study of post-analysis software for immune sequencing data. TCRdb reprocessed the PCR reads via MiXCR and lists one record per CDR3 protein. Here the sample spans some 800,000 distinct CDR3 sequences, more than 45% being singletons. The source material was blood. All receptors come from a girl aged 5 to 17 with multiple sclerosis. The CDR3 runs from the conserved cysteine through the conserved F or W. Fields, in order: CDR3 protein, clone size, V gene, D gene. D genes are given only for firm matches. Expanded clones are given a class, and other clones once, few, many or no size at all.

CASKLRSGQGPEELFF NA TRBV27 NA
CSVTRDPLGEQFF few TRBV29-1 NA
CSARGDRITSYEQYF NA TRBV20-1 TRBD1
CASSRQGAIDEQYF NA TRBV2 TRBD1
CSVAPSAPAKNIQYF once TRBV29-1 NA
CASSVGTAQQFF NA TRBV9 NA
CASSLRYEGYEQFF NA TRBV27 NA
CASGLVVGFETQYF NA TRBV12-5 NA
CASSPPGLAETDTQYF NA TRBV7-3 TRBD2
CASSLVGEDIQYF once TRBV5-1 NA
CASSTASGFYNEQYF NA TRBV3-1 TRBD2
CASSQGPAEAFF NA TRBV4-1 NA
CASSRAVSYEQYF few TRBV27 NA
CASSHGLAGTYEQYF few TRBV11-2 TRBD2
CASSLGPGQLPETQYF NA TRBV7-7 NA
CASTLGGHPHNEQFF NA TRBV12-3/TRBV12-4 NA
CASSPDGPRYNEQFF NA TRBV7-9 NA
CASSQDWRHQWGTEAFF once TRBV14 NA
CASSFLGPAGDTQYF NA TRBV12-3/TRBV12-4 NA
CAIRPDTSNYGYTF NA TRBV10-3 NA
CASSGTAAEQYF NA TRBV6-1 NA
CASSSVVQLGGKLFF NA TRBV6-2/TRBV6-3 NA
CASSVGGGMGTDTQYF NA TRBV9 NA
CASSFLGLSSGNTIYF NA TRBV7-8 NA
CSARGGDSDTEAFF NA TRBV20-1 NA
CSARHSGRVFTEQFF few TRBV20-1 TRBD2
CASSPAGNEKLFF NA TRBV11-2 NA
CSARDVGKSNQPQHF many TRBV20-1 NA
CASSSGAQGVSYEQYF NA TRBV2 NA